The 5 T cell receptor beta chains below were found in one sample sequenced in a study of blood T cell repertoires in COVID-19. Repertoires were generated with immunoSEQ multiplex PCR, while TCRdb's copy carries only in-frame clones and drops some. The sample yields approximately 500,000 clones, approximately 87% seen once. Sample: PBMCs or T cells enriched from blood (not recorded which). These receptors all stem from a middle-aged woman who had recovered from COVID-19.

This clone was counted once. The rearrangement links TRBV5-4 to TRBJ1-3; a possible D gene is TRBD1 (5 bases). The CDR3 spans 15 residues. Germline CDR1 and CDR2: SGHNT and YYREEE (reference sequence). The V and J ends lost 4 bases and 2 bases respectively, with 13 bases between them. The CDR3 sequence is CASSPTTDTGNTIYF. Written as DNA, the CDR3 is TGTGCCAGCAGCCCTACGACAGACACTGGAAACACCATATATTTT.

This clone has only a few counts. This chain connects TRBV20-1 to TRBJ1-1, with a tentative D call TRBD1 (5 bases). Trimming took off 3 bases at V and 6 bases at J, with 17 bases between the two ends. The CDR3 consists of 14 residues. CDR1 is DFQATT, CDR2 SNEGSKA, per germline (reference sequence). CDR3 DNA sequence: TGCAGTGCTAGTCCCCACCACAGGCCCGCTGAAGCTTTCTTT. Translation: CSASPHHRPAEAFF.

CDR3 sequence reads: CASSSGTGWEPQHF. The CDR3 DNA sequence: TGTGCCAGCAGTTCAGGGACAGGGTGGGAGCCCCAGCATTTT. The rearrangement uses TRBV28 and TRBJ1-5; 9 nucleotides line up with TRBD1. CDR1 MDHEN and CDR2 SYDVKM come from the germline V gene. The CDR3 loop spans 14 amino acids. V gave up 4 bases and J gave up 8 bases; unmatched junction bases: 6.

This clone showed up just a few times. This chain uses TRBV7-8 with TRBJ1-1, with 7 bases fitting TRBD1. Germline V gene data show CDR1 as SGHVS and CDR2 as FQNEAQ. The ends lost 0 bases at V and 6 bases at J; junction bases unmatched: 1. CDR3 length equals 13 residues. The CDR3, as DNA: TGTGCCAGCAGCTTAGCGCAGGGGGCTGAAGCTTTCTTT. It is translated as CASSLAQGAEAFF.

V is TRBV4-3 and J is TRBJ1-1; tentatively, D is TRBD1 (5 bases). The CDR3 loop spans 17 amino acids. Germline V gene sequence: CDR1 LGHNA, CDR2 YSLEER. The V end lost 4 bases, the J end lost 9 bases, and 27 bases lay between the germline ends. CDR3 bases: TGCGCCAGCAGCCCAAACATTAGAAGGGGATTATACCATCAAGCTTTCTTT. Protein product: CASSPNIRRGLYHQAFF.